These T cell receptor beta chains were read from a single sample in a study of shared clonotypes between healthy human individuals. Clones were sequenced by immunoSEQ multiplex PCR, and TCRdb holds only the in-frame ones, with some missing. The table shows hundreds of thousands of clones, with 98% occurring only once. Sequencing input: naive CD8+ T cells sorted from blood. The receptor set was obtained from a man between 25 and 39 years old in good health. CDR3s include the opening cysteine and the closing phenylalanine or tryptophan. Fields, in order: clone size, D gene, V gene, J gene, CDR3 protein, CDR3 DNA. A D gene is named only where the DNA matches it firmly. Size is stated for part of the rows, as once, few or many counts, or as a class when the clone is expanded.

.,.,TRBV30,TRBJ2-3,CALGLTTDTQYF,TGTGCCCTGGGACTCACCACAGATACGCAGTATTTT
.,.,TRBV28,TRBJ2-1,CASSLEKQFF,TGTGCCAGCAGTTTAGAGAAGCAGTTCTTC
.,.,TRBV7-8,TRBJ2-2,CASSFYTGELFF,TGTGCCAGCAGCTTTTACACCGGGGAGCTGTTTTTT
.,.,TRBV15,TRBJ1-2,CATSTRQDVNYGYTF,TGTGCCACCAGCACTCGTCAGGATGTTAACTATGGCTACACCTTC
.,.,TRBV9,TRBJ2-2,CASSSPRNEYGRVGELFF,TGTGCCAGCAGCTCCCCCCGGAACGAGTATGGGCGGGTTGGGGAGCTGTTTTTT
.,.,TRBV7-8,TRBJ1-1,CASSFVPGPPRSTEAFF,TGTGCCAGCAGCTTCGTACCCGGCCCCCCACGGAGCACTGAAGCTTTCTTT
.,.,TRBV4-3,TRBJ2-3,CASSHGATSTQYF,TGCGCCAGCAGCCATGGAGCGACGAGTACGCAGTATTTT
.,.,TRBV14,TRBJ2-7,CASSQDLGEQYF,TGTGCCAGCAGCCAAGATCTCGGCGAGCAGTACTTC
once,.,TRBV6-1,TRBJ1-2,CASLRGIMTF,TGTGCCAGCCTTCGGGGGATTATGACCTTC
.,TRBD1,TRBV27,TRBJ1-2,CASSLGQGQGYTF,TGTGCCAGCAGTCTGGGACAGGGGCAAGGCTACACCTTC
.,.,TRBV27,TRBJ2-1,CASSSSPYNEQFF,TGTGCCAGCAGTTCCTCCCCTTACAATGAGCAGTTCTTC
.,TRBD2,TRBV9,TRBJ2-3,CASSVGSGSPTDTQYF,TGTGCCAGCAGCGTAGGAAGCGGGAGTCCCACAGATACGCAGTATTTT
.,.,TRBV2,TRBJ2-1,CASSEAPPNNEQFF,TGTGCCAGCAGTGAGGCACCACCTAACAATGAGCAGTTCTTC